The 29 T cell receptor beta chains given below trace back to one sample, sequenced in a study of blood T cell repertoires in COVID-19. Using immunoSEQ multiplex PCR, the repertoire was profiled, and TCRdb retains in-frame clones only, with some absent. Of some 320,000 clones in the sample, roughly 86% are singletons; the top ten hold about 5.4%. The sample taken for sequencing was PBMCs or T cells enriched from blood (not recorded which). The receptors originated from a woman in her 30s who had recovered from COVID-19.

This rearrangement joins TRBV5-4 to TRBJ1-6; TRBD1 matches at 8 bases. This CDR3 contains 16 residues. Losses at the gene ends were 4 bases for V and 5 bases for J; bases not matched to a gene: 8. Looked up from germline, CDR1 is SGHNT and CDR2 is YYREEE (reference sequence). This CDR3 reads CASSASWGQDNSPLHF. The CDR3, as DNA: TGTGCCAGCAGCGCGTCCTGGGGACAGGATAATTCACCCCTCCACTTT.

The rearrangement joins TRBV9 to TRBJ2-2; TRBD2 might be the D (6 bases). V lost 5 bases and J 0 bases, leaving 11 bases between the germline ends. The CDR3 runs to 15 residues. CDR1 and CDR2 from the germline V gene are SGDLS and YYNGEE. The chain's CDR3 is CASRSGLTNTGELFF. As DNA, the CDR3 is TGTGCCAGCAGGTCGGGACTTACGAACACCGGGGAGCTGTTTTTT. The variable domain in full, with the rest retrieved from reference TRBV9 and TRBJ2-2, is DSGVTQTPKHLITATGQRVTLRCSPRSGDLSVYWYQQSLDQGLQFLIQYYNGEERAKGNILERFSAQQFPDLHSELNLSSLELGDSALYFCASRSGLTNTGELFFGEGSRLTVL.

The rearrangement links TRBV11-3 to TRBJ2-5, with D perhaps matching TRBD2 (7 bases). CDR1 is SGHNT, CDR2 YENEEA, per germline. Trimming shortened V by 1 base and J by 5 bases, and 23 bases separated the two germline ends. The CDR3 runs to 18 residues. The CDR3 nucleotides are TGTGCCAGCAGCTTAGGGCCCCAGTTGAGGGAGGGGGGGGAGACCCAGTACTTC. This sequence encodes CASSLGPQLREGGETQYF.

The chain recombines TRBV11-2 with TRBJ2-3; 7 bases are a match to TRBD2. The germline V gene encodes CDR1 SGHAT and CDR2 FQNNGV. With V trimmed by 5 bases and J by 6 bases, 8 bases remained unmatched. The CDR3 totals 14 residues. The CDR3 sequence: CASSGDYRSDTQYF. CDR3 nucleotides: TGTGCCAGCAGCGGGGACTATCGGTCGGATACGCAGTATTTT.

In this sample, this clone turned up a few times. The chain carries TRBV19 and TRBJ1-1; D may be TRBD1 (5 bases). The V gene's germline CDR1 is LNHDA and CDR2 SQIVND (reference sequence). The V end lost 4 bases, the J end lost 4 bases, and 16 bases lay between the germline ends. The CDR3 extends over 15 amino acids. The CDR3 sequence is CASSSGGGVGTEAFF. CDR3 sequence (DNA): TGTGCCAGTAGTAGTGGGGGAGGGGTCGGCACTGAAGCTTTCTTT.

The chain uses TRBV7-2 and TRBJ2-5; D perhaps matches TRBD1 (5 bases). This CDR3 is built from 12 residues. V lost 6 bases and J lost 4, with 9 bases in between. Germline CDR1 is SGHTA and CDR2 is FQGNSA. The CDR3 here is CASRGVGETQYF. For the CDR3, the DNA is TGTGCCAGCAGAGGGGTTGGAGAGACCCAGTACTTC.

V gene TRBV11-3 combines with J gene TRBJ2-1, with D possibly TRBD2 on 6 matching bases. CDR3 length: 12 amino acids. Germline V CDR1 and CDR2: SGHNT, YENEEA. V dropped 4 bases and J dropped 8 bases, with 9 bases sitting between them. In DNA form, the CDR3 reads TGTGCCAGCAGCTATAGCGGTTATGAGCAGTTCTTC. Translated, it gives CASSYSGYEQFF.

This clone was observed once. V gene TRBV6-1 combines with J gene TRBJ1-5; no firm D call. The V end was cut by 3 bases, the J end by 7 bases, with 10 bases between. The germline V gene encodes CDR1 MNHNS and CDR2 SASEGT. The CDR3 has 13 amino acids. For the CDR3, the DNA is TGTGCCAGCAGTGATTGGCAGAAACAGCCCCAGCATTTT. This translates into CASSDWQKQPQHF.

The chain carries TRBV6-2 or TRBV6-3 and TRBJ2-5; D is perhaps TRBD1 (6 bases). The germline V and J ends were trimmed by 6 bases and 7 bases, with 24 bases remaining between them. This CDR3 is built from 16 residues. Germline CDR1 reads MNHEY; CDR2 reads SVGEGT. The CDR3 reads CASSRGFREAGATQYF. The CDR3 DNA sequence: TGTGCCAGCAGCCGCGGGTTTCGAGAGGCAGGGGCGACCCAGTACTTC.

The chain combines TRBV3-1 (or the pseudogene TRBV3-2) with TRBJ1-2; 7 bases are a match to TRBD1. The V and J ends lost 4 bases and 6 bases, in that order; junction bases with no gene match: 2. This CDR3 has 12 residues. Germline CDR1 reads LGHDT; CDR2 reads YNNKEL (reference sequence). In DNA form, the CDR3 reads TGTGCCAGCAGCCTACAGGGGCATGGCTACACCTTC. Encoded protein: CASSLQGHGYTF.

This clone came up a few times. The chain has TRBV6-5 and TRBJ1-1; D not resolved. The length of the CDR3 is 13 residues. Germline CDR1 and CDR2: MNHEY and SVGAGI. Trimming took off 7 bases at V and 3 bases at J, with 12 bases between the two ends. In nucleotides, the CDR3 is TGTGCCAGCACCCGTCCACAGTACACTGAAGCTTTCTTT. This gives the protein CASTRPQYTEAFF.

The rearrangement links TRBV6-6 to TRBJ2-5; 7 positions match TRBD2. Per the germline V gene, CDR1 is MNHNY and CDR2 is SVGAGI (reference sequence). The CDR3 covers 15 residues. V shed 5 bases and J 6 bases; nucleotides not matched to a gene: 12. The CDR3 sequence: CASSTSGTIGKTQYF. The CDR3 coding sequence is TGTGCCAGCAGTACATCCGGGACTATCGGGAAGACCCAGTACTTC.

The V and J genes are TRBV28 and TRBJ2-7; 9 nucleotides match TRBD2. After removal of 3 bases from V and 0 bases from J, the junction contained 12 bases not matched to a gene. The V gene's germline CDR1 is MDHEN and CDR2 SYDVKM. The CDR3 spans 18 residues. The CDR3 protein is CASSFFLGIAGVSYEQYF. The CDR3 bases are TGTGCCAGCAGTTTCTTCCTTGGAATAGCGGGGGTCTCCTACGAGCAGTACTTC.

The rearrangement joins TRBV21-1 to TRBJ2-1; TRBD2, as called in the table, went unchecked against the DNA. TRBV21-1 is a documented pseudogene. The CDR3 has 18 amino acids. The CDR3 nucleotides are TGTGCCAGCAGCAAACTTCGCCGCGAGCGAAGCTCCTACAATGAGCAGTTCTTC. Its protein product is CASSKLRRERSSYNEQFF.

The rearrangement joins TRBV10-3 to TRBJ2-2; possible D gene TRBD1, 6 bases. Between the trimmed V and J ends, which lost 9 bases and 2 bases, there was a span of 7 bases. Germline values: CDR1 ENHRY, CDR2 SYGVKD. This CDR3 is 12 amino acids long. The CDR3 spells CAMDSNTGELFF. The CDR3 nucleotides read TGTGCCATGGACAGTAACACCGGGGAGCTGTTTTTT.

The chain is built from TRBV11-3 and TRBJ2-5, with 8 bases matching TRBD2. With 5 bases clipped from V and 1 base from J, the junction kept 3 bases outside the gene matches. The CDR3 spans 14 residues. The V gene's germline CDR1 is SGHNT and CDR2 YENEEA. The CDR3, as DNA: TGTGCCAGCAGCCCCGGGGGGGTCCAAGAGACCCAGTACTTC. This encodes CASSPGGVQETQYF. The variable domain in full, completed from reference TRBV11-3 and TRBJ2-5, reads EAGVVQSPRYKIIEKKQPVAFWCNPISGHNTLYWYLQNLGQGPELLIRYENEEAVDDSQLPKDRFSAERLKGVDSTLKIQPAELGDSAVYLCASSPGGVQETQYFGPGTRLLVL.

This rearrangement joins TRBV3-1 (or the pseudogene TRBV3-2) to TRBJ1-6; 9 positions agree with TRBD1. Germline assignment: CDR1 LGHDT and CDR2 YNNKEL (reference sequence). After removal of 6 bases from V and 14 bases from J, the junction contained 8 bases not matched to a gene. This CDR3 has 13 amino acids. The CDR3 nucleotides read TGTGCCAGCAGTCGGGACAGGGTGGGGGCCCTCCACTTT. Protein product: CASSRDRVGALHF.

The chain is built from TRBV18 and TRBJ2-2; 8 bases are shared with TRBD1. The V gene end was trimmed by 6 bases and the J gene end by 4 bases; junction bases not matched to a gene: 7. In germline, CDR1 is KGHSH, CDR2 LQKENI. CDR3 size: 15 residues. The chain's CDR3 is CASSLDRGGTGELFF. CDR3 coding DNA: TGTGCCAGCTCCCTTGACAGGGGTGGCACCGGGGAGCTGTTTTTT.

The chain carries TRBV19 and TRBJ1-2, with 7 bases aligning to TRBD1. In germline, CDR1 is LNHDA, CDR2 SQIVND (reference sequence). The CDR3 is made up of 14 amino acids. V dropped 6 bases and J dropped 8; count of bases not matched to a gene: 12. The CDR3: CASSLTGALGGYTF. The DNA of the CDR3 is TGTGCCAGTAGCCTTACAGGGGCCCTGGGGGGCTACACCTTC. The entire variable domain, with the rest obtained from reference TRBV19 and TRBJ1-2, is as follows: DGGITQSPKYLFRKEGQNVTLSCEQNLNHDAMYWYRQDPGQGLRLIYYSQIVNDFQKGDIAEGYSVSREKKESFPLTVTSAQKNPTAFYLCASSLTGALGGYTFGSGTRLTVV.

This chain links TRBV11-2 with TRBJ2-5; 10 bases agree with TRBD2. CDR1 and CDR2 (germline): SGHAT, FQNNGV. The CDR3 contains 16 residues. V trimming: 5 bases; J trimming: 5 bases; junction bases outside the gene matches: 11. CDR3 region: CASSPRASGGPETQYF. The CDR3 bases are TGTGCCAGCAGCCCACGGGCTAGCGGGGGCCCGGAGACCCAGTACTTC.

The chain joins TRBV28 to TRBJ2-5; TRBD2 aligns across 9 bases. The CDR3 covers 16 residues. The V and J ends lost 2 bases and 3 bases, in that order; junction bases with no gene match: 7. CDR1 is MDHEN and CDR2 is SYDVKM in the germline V gene. This CDR3 reads CASSLLAGNFKETQYF. CDR3 coding DNA: TGTGCCAGCAGTTTACTAGCGGGGAATTTTAAAGAGACCCAGTACTTC.

The chain employs TRBV28 and TRBJ1-5, with 9 bases identical to TRBD1. V dropped 6 bases and J dropped 4; count of bases not matched to a gene: 7. The CDR3 covers 15 residues. Germline CDR1 reads MDHEN; CDR2 reads SYDVKM. The CDR3 DNA is TGTGCCAGCAGCCCACGGGACAGGGTAAATCAGCCCCAGCATTTT. The encoded protein is CASSPRDRVNQPQHF. Filled out from reference TRBV28 and TRBJ1-5, the complete variable domain reads DVKVTQSSRYLVKRTGEKVFLECVQDMDHENMFWYRQDPGLGLRLIYFSYDVKMKEKGDIPEGYSVSREKKERFSLILESASTNQTSMYLCASSPRDRVNQPQHFGDGTRLSIL.

This clone was recorded a few times. V is TRBV7-9 and J is TRBJ1-6; perhaps TRBD1 as D (6 bases). Per germline, CDR1 SEHNR and CDR2 FQNEAQ (reference sequence). Trimming pared 2 bases from V and 8 bases from J, leaving 13 bases between. This CDR3 is 15 amino acids long. Here the CDR3 DNA reads TGTGCCAGCAGCTTACGGGGGGCCATAGATTCACCCCTCCACTTT. Translation gives CASSLRGAIDSPLHF.

The V and J genes are TRBV28 and TRBJ1-5; 7 nucleotides match TRBD1. Looked up from germline, CDR1 is MDHEN and CDR2 is SYDVKM. CDR3 length: 16 amino acids. J lost 0 bases, V lost 8 bases, and 10 bases had no gene match. CDR3 sequence (DNA): TGTGCCAGCCTCCCCAGGGGGTGGTATAGCAATCAGCCCCAGCATTTT. It encodes CASLPRGWYSNQPQHF.

The rearrangement links TRBV19 to TRBJ1-2; 9 bases are shared with TRBD1. The germline CDR1 and CDR2 sequences are LNHDA and SQIVND (reference sequence). There are 16 residues in the CDR3. The ends lost 2 bases at V and 0 bases at J; junction bases unmatched: 4. CDR3 sequence reads: CASSIWDREPNYGYTF. Written as DNA, the CDR3 is TGTGCCAGTAGTATATGGGACAGGGAACCTAACTATGGCTACACCTTC.

The CDR3 coding sequence is TGCGCCAGCAGCTTGGTCGCCGGGGGCTACGAGCAGTACTTC. Protein sequence: CASSLVAGGYEQYF. The genes are TRBV5-1 and TRBJ2-7; TRBD2 is a possible D gene (6 bases). The CDR3 spans 14 residues. Trimming took 0 bases from V and 3 from J, leaving 10 bases between them. CDR1 and CDR2 from the germline V gene are SGHRS and YFSETQ.

This sequence joins TRBV4-2 and TRBJ1-5; TRBD1 is a possible D gene (6 bases). Germline values: CDR1 LGHNA, CDR2 YNFKEQ. V dropped 5 bases and J dropped 3 bases, with 11 bases sitting between them. The CDR3 totals 14 residues. The chain's CDR3 is CASSYWTVNQPQHF. In DNA form, the CDR3 reads TGTGCCAGCAGCTATTGGACAGTCAATCAGCCCCAGCATTTT.

The genes are TRBV11-2 and TRBJ2-5; TRBD1 is a possible D gene (6 bases). The CDR3 extends over 16 amino acids. V gave up 3 bases and J gave up 2 bases, with 16 bases separating them. Germline CDR1 reads SGHAT; CDR2 reads FQNNGV. The CDR3 region is CASSFPRGHNQETQYF. For the CDR3, the DNA is TGTGCCAGCAGCTTCCCCCGGGGACATAATCAAGAGACCCAGTACTTC. Filled out from reference TRBV11-2 and TRBJ2-5, the complete variable domain reads EAGVAQSPRYKIIEKRQSVAFWCNPISGHATLYWYQQILGQGPKLLIQFQNNGVVDDSQLPKDRFSAERLKGVDSTLKIQPAKLEDSAVYLCASSFPRGHNQETQYFGPGTRLLVL.

The genes are TRBV30 and TRBJ2-7; 8 bases line up with TRBD1. Per germline, CDR1 GTSNPN and CDR2 SVGIG (reference sequence). With V trimmed by 4 bases and J by 4 bases, 6 bases remained unmatched. The CDR3 is 13 residues long. The CDR3 DNA reads as TGTGCCTGGACCTTGGGACAGGCGTACGAGCAGTACTTC. The encoded protein is CAWTLGQAYEQYF.